This record looks at one TCR beta chain sequence and its context. Sequencing was performed with immunoSEQ multiplex PCR; in TCRdb, only in-frame clones are kept and a portion is missing. The sample lists approximately 70,000 clones, approximately 90% occurring once. This sample is drawn from a study of T cells after somatic rescue of genetic block. The clonotype originates from a man aged 30-40 years. Sequenced: peripheral blood mononuclear cells (PBMCs).

CDR3: CASSLPQADTDTQYF. The CDR3 DNA is TGTGCCAGCAGCTTACCCCAGGCGGACACAGATACGCAGTATTTT. The V call is TRBV7-9, the J call TRBJ2-3; D gene unclear. The CDR3 has 15 amino acids. The ends were cut back, 2 bases at V and 2 bases at J, with 11 bases in the middle. From germline, CDR1 is SEHNR and CDR2 FQNEAQ (reference sequence). Full variable domain (outside the CDR3, taken from reference TRBV7-9 and TRBJ2-3): DTGVSQNPRHKITKRGQNVTFRCDPISEHNRLYWYRQTLGQGPEFLTYFQNEAQLEKSRLLSDRFSAERPKGSFSTLEIQRTEQGDSAMYLCASSLPQADTDTQYFGPGTRLTVL.